The T cell receptor beta chain described here comes from a study of T cell responses to AZD1222 COVID-19 vaccine. Germline lookup yields CDR1 SNHLY and CDR2 FYNNEI. The V gene lost 4 bases and the J gene lost 1 base, with 9 bases spanning the gap. This CDR3 has 14 residues. Points from the study as a whole: Donors were largely white British and mainly female; clonal diversity was possibly underestimated. Unmutated variant regions are reportedly the target of nearly half of TCRs that are spike-specific. Spike regions recognized by vaccine-associated CD4 TCRs spanned the protein, led by 160-218 and 743-854.

Generated by immunoSEQ multiplex PCR, the TCRdb table keeps only in-frame clones and is missing some. The table has 70,000 or so clones, 79% seen once. A note on this clone: The antigen remains undetermined.

The TCR sequence derives from an adult in good health. The genes are TRBV2 and TRBJ2-3, with D maybe TRBD2 (5 bases). The sample in question was peripheral blood, obtained on day 0 of MenACWY control vaccination. The CDR3 nucleotides are TGTGCCAGCAGTGGGGGAGCGGGCACAGATACGCAGTATTTT. Translation: CASSGGAGTDTQYF.